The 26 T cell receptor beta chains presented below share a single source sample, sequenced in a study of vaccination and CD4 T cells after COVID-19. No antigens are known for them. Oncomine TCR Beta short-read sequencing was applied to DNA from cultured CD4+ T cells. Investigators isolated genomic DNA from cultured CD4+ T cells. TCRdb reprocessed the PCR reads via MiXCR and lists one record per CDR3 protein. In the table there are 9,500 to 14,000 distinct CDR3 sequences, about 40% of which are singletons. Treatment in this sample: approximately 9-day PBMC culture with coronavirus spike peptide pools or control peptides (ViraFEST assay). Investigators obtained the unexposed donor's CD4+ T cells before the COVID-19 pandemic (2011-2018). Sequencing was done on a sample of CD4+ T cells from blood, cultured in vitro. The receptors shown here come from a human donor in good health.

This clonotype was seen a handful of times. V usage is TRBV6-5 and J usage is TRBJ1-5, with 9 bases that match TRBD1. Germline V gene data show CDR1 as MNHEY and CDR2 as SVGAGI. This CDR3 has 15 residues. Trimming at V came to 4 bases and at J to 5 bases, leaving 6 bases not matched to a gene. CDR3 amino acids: CASSWTGAQDQPQHF. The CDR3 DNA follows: TGTGCCAGCAGTTGGACAGGGGCTCAAGATCAGCCCCAGCATTTT.

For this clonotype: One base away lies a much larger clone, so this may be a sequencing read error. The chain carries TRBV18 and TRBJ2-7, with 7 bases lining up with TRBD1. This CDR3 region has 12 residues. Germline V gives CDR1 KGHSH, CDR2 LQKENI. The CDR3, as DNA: TGTGTCAGCTCAATCCCGGGACAGGAGCAGTACTTC. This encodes CVSSIPGQEQYF.

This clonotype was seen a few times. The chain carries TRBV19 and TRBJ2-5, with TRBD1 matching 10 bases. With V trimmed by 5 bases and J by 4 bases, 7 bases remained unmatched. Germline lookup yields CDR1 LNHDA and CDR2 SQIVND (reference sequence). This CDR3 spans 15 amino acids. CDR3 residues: CASSRTGGARETQYF. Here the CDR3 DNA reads TGTGCCAGTAGTCGGACAGGGGGTGCCCGAGAGACCCAGTACTTC.

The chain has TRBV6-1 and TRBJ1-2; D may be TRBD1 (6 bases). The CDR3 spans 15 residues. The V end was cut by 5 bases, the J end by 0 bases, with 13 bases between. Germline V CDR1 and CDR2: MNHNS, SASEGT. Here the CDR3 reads CASSLDRTANYGYTF. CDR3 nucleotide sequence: TGTGCCAGCAGTCTAGACAGGACTGCTAACTATGGCTACACCTTC.

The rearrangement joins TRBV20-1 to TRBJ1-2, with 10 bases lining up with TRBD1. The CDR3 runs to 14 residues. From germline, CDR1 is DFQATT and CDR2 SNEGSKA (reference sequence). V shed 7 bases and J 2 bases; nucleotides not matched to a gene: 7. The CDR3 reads CSGQGAKKNYGYTF. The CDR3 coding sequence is TGCAGTGGACAGGGGGCAAAGAAAAACTATGGCTACACCTTC.

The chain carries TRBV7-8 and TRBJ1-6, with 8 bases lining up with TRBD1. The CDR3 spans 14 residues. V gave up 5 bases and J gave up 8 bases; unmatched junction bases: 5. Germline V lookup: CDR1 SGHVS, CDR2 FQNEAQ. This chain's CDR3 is CASSIMTGDSPLHF. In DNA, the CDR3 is TGTGCCAGCAGCATCATGACAGGGGATTCACCCCTCCACTTT.

The CDR3 region is CASSPWGGGQGQYF. The CDR3 DNA reads as TGTGCCAGCAGTCCATGGGGTGGTGGGCAGGGTCAGTACTTC. This chain joins TRBV12-3 or TRBV12-4 and TRBJ2-5, with a tentative D call TRBD1 (5 bases). The V gene lost 5 bases and the J gene lost 11 bases, with 21 bases spanning the gap. CDR3 length: 14 residues.

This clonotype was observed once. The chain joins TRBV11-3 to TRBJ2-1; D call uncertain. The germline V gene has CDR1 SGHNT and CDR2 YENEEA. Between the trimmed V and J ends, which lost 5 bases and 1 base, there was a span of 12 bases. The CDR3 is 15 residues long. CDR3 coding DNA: TGTGCCAGCAGCGCCCAGACCGGGTCCTACAATGAGCAGTTCTTC. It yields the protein CASSAQTGSYNEQFF.

This CDR3 reads CASSPGTASNQPQHF. CDR3 coding DNA: TGTGCCAGCAGCCCAGGGACAGCCAGCAATCAGCCCCAGCATTTT. The V gene is TRBV11-2, the J gene TRBJ1-5; 7 nucleotides align to TRBD1. V shed 5 bases, J shed 1 base, and the junction held 5 bases outside the gene matches. CDR3 size: 15 residues. Per germline, CDR1 SGHAT and CDR2 FQNNGV.

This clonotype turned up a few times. This CDR3 is CASRIQGPSQTQHF. The CDR3 DNA reads as TGTGCCAGCAGGATACAGGGTCCTTCACAAACCCAGCATTTT. The gene calls are TRBV2 and TRBJ1-5; perhaps TRBD1 as D (6 bases). Germline CDR1 reads SNHLY; CDR2 reads FYNNEI. The CDR3 has 14 residues. The V and J ends lost 6 bases and 11 bases respectively, with 20 bases between them.

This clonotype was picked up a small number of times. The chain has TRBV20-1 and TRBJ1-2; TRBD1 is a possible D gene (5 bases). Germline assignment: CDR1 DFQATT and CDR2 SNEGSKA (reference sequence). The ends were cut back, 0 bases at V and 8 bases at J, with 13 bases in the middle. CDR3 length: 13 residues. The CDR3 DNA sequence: TGCAGTGCTAGAGATCGGGGGACTGACGGCTACACCTTC. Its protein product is CSARDRGTDGYTF.

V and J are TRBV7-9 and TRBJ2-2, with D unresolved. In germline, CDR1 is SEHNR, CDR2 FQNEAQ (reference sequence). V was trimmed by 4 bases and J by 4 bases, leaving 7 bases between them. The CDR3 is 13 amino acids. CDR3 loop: CASSYDGTGELFF. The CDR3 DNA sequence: TGTGCCAGCAGCTACGACGGCACCGGGGAGCTGTTTTTT.

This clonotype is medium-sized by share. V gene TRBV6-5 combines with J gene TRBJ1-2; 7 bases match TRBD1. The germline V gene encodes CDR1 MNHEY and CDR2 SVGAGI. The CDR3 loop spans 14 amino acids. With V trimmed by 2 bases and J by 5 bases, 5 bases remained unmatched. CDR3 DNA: TGTGCCAGCAGTTACGGGGGACAGCCATATGGCTACACCTTC. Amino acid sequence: CASSYGGQPYGYTF.

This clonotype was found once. The CDR3 is CASSPLNQPQHF. The DNA for the CDR3 is TGTGCCAGCAGCCCTCTCAATCAGCCCCAGCATTTT. The chain recombines TRBV7-6 with TRBJ1-5; D ambiguous. The CDR3 contains 12 residues. The V end lost 5 bases, the J end lost 3 bases, and 5 bases lay between the germline ends. From germline, CDR1 is SGHVS and CDR2 FNYEAQ.

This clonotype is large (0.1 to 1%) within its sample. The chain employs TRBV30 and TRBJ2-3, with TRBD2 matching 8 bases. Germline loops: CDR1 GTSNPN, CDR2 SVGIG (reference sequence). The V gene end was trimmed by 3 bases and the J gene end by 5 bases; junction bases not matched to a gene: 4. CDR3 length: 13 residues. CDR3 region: CAWRLAVIDTQYF. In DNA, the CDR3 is TGTGCCTGGAGACTAGCGGTAATAGATACGCAGTATTTT.

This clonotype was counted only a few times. CDR3 sequence: CASSYYGGRDNEQFF. The DNA of the CDR3 is TGTGCCAGCAGTTACTATGGCGGGAGGGACAATGAGCAGTTCTTC. V is TRBV6-2 or TRBV6-3 and J is TRBJ2-1; 9 bases map to TRBD2. Germline V gives CDR1 MNHEY, CDR2 SVGEGT. CDR3 length: 15 residues. Unmatched junction bases numbered 3, after V lost 1 base and J lost 5 bases.

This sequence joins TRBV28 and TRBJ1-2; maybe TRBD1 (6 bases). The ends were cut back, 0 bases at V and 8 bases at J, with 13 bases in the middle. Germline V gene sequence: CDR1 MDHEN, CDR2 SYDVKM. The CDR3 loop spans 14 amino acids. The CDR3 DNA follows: TGTGCCAGCAGTTTATGGGCCGGGGGCGGCGGCTACACCTTC. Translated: CASSLWAGGGGYTF.

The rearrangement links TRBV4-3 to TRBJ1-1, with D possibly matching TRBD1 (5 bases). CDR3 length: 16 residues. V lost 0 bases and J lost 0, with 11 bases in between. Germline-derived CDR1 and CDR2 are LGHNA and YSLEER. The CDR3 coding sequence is TGCGCCAGCAGCCAAGAAAGGGGAGGGGTGAACACTGAAGCTTTCTTT. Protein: CASSQERGGVNTEAFF.

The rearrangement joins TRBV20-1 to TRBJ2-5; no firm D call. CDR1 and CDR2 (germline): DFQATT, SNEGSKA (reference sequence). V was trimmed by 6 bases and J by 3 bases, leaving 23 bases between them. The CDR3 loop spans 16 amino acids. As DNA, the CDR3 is TGCAGTGCCTCTCGGCTTGGCTTGGTGGGAAAAGAGACCCAGTACTTC. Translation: CSASRLGLVGKETQYF.

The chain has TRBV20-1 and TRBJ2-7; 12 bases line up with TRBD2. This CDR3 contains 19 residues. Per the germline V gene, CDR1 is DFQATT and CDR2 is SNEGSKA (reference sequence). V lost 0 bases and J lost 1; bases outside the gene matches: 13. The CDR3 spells CSARDLSRLAGGSSYEQYF. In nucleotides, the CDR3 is TGCAGTGCTAGAGATCTCTCCAGGCTAGCGGGAGGGAGTTCCTACGAGCAGTACTTC.

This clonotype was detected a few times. The CDR3 region has the DNA TGTGCCAGCACCCTAGGGAGACATAGCAATCAGCCCCAGCATTTT. It specifies CASTLGRHSNQPQHF. The chain is built from TRBV28 and TRBJ1-5; D gene unclear. Germline CDR1 reads MDHEN; CDR2 reads SYDVKM. V gave up 7 bases and J gave up 0 bases, with 13 bases separating them. This CDR3 has 15 residues.

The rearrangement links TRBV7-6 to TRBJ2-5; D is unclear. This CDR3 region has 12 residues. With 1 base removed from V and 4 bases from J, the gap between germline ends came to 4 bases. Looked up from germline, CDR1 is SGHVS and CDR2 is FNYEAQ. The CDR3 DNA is TGTGCCAGCAGCTTAGTTTCAGAGACCCAGTACTTC. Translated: CASSLVSETQYF.

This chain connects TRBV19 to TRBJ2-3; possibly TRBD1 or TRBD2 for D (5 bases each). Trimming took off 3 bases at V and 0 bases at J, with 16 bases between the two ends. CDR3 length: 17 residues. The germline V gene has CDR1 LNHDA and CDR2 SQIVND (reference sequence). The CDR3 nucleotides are TGTGCCAGTAGTATGGGAGTCCAGGGAGACAGCACAGATACGCAGTATTTT. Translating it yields CASSMGVQGDSTDTQYF. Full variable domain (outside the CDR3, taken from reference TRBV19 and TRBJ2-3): DGGITQSPKYLFRKEGQNVTLSCEQNLNHDAMYWYRQDPGQGLRLIYYSQIVNDFQKGDIAEGYSVSREKKESFPLTVTSAQKNPTAFYLCASSMGVQGDSTDTQYFGPGTRLTVL.

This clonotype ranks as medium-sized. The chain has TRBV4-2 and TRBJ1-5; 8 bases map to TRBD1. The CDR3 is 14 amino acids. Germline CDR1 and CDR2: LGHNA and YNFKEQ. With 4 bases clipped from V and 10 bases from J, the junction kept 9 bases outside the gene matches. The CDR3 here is CASSPQGASGPQHF. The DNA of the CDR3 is TGTGCCAGCAGCCCCCAGGGGGCCTCTGGTCCCCAGCATTTT.

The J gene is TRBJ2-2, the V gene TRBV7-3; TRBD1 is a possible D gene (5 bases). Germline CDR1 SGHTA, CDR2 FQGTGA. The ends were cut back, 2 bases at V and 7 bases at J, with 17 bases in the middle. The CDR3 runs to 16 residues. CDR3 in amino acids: CASSLAGNPPSGELFF. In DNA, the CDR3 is TGTGCCAGCAGCTTAGCAGGGAACCCCCCCAGCGGGGAGCTGTTTTTT.

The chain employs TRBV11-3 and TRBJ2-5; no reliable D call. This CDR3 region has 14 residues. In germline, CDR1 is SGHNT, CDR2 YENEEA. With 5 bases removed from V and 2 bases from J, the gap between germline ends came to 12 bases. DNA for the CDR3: TGTGCCAGCAGCCCAGACGGATTACAAGAGACCCAGTACTTC. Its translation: CASSPDGLQETQYF.